This T cell receptor beta chain was sequenced during a study of CD8 T cells in Susac syndrome. This CDR3 is built from 17 residues. The germline V gene has CDR1 SGHRS and CDR2 YFSETQ. J lost 0 bases, V lost 2 bases, and 9 bases had no gene match. Random hexamers were used to reverse transcribe an amount of roughly 0.5 to 1 ug RNA. Using its own MiXCR run on the immunoSEQ multiplex PCR reads, TCRdb lists one record per CDR3 protein. The table includes roughly 75,000 distinct CDR3 sequences, 93% detected once. Sequencing input: CD4+ T cells from PBMCs. This rearrangement joins TRBV5-1 to TRBJ1-1; 8 nucleotides line up with TRBD1. The receptor was derived from a human donor with Susac syndrome. The CDR3 coding sequence is TGCGCCAGCAGCTTACGTCCGGGACAGGAGATGAACACTGAAGCTTTCTTT. Protein product: CASSLRPGQEMNTEAFF.